Following are 9 T cell receptor beta chains from one sample sequenced in a study of cytomegalovirus exposure and HLA in healthy donors. The table came from immunoSEQ multiplex PCR; TCRdb's copy has only in-frame clones and leaves some out. The sample has some 120,000 clones; around 90% are singletons. Sequenced input: PBMCs. The receptors stem from a woman between 18 and 29 years old in good health and CMV-seronegative.

The rearrangement uses TRBV28 and TRBJ2-3, with 8 bases aligning to TRBD1. Germline V gene sequence: CDR1 MDHEN, CDR2 SYDVKM. Trimming removed 5 bases from V and 3 bases from J; junction bases left unmatched: 4. This CDR3 has 14 amino acids. The CDR3 nucleotides read TGTGCCAGCAGTACAGGGGGTTTTACAGATACGCAGTATTTT. Protein sequence: CASSTGGFTDTQYF.

In regard to this clone: Other DNA variants within this sample encode the same CDR3. The chain couples TRBV10-3 to TRBJ2-7; weak D call: TRBD2 (6 bases). This CDR3 region has 13 residues. The V gene lost 4 bases and the J gene lost 3 bases, with 10 bases spanning the gap. CDR1 is ENHRY, CDR2 SYGVKD, per germline. In DNA, the CDR3 is TGTGCCATCAGTGCGGCGGGAAGCTACGAGCAGTACTTC. It translates to CAISAAGSYEQYF.

The chain is built from TRBV7-3 and TRBJ2-1, with TRBD2 identical over 8 bases. The CDR3 runs 15 residues. Trimming removed 5 bases from V and 6 bases from J; junction bases left unmatched: 9. Germline V CDR1 and CDR2: SGHTA, FQGTGA. The CDR3 coding sequence is TGTGCCAGCAGCCAATCCGGGACTAGGGGCAATGAGCAGTTCTTC. Its protein product is CASSQSGTRGNEQFF. Combining the CDR3 with reference TRBV7-3 and TRBJ2-1 gives the whole variable domain GAGVSQTPSNKVTEKGKYVELRCDPISGHTALYWYRQSLGQGPEFLIYFQGTGAADDSGLPNDRFFAVRPEGSVSTLKIQRTERGDSAVYLCASSQSGTRGNEQFFGPGTRLTVL.

This chain connects TRBV7-6 to TRBJ2-1; TRBD2 is a possible D gene (6 bases). The V gene's germline CDR1 is SGHVS and CDR2 FNYEAQ. Trimming stripped 0 bases from V and 0 bases from J, with 12 bases between. This CDR3 has 17 residues. CDR3 nucleotides: TGTGCCAGCAGCTTAGCGAGGGAGGAGAGCTCCTACAATGAGCAGTTCTTC. Amino acid sequence: CASSLAREESSYNEQFF.

The V gene is TRBV27, the J gene TRBJ2-7, with TRBD1 as a possible D gene (6 bases). CDR1 and CDR2 (germline): MNHEY, SMNVEV (reference sequence). Trimming took 6 bases from V and 3 from J, leaving 15 bases between them. The CDR3 is 14 amino acids. The CDR3 spells CASSHGTKGYEQYF. In DNA form, the CDR3 reads TGTGCCAGCAGCCATGGGACAAAAGGCTACGAGCAGTACTTC.

The rearrangement uses TRBV5-1 and TRBJ1-5; tentatively, D is TRBD1 (6 bases). Between the trimmed V and J ends, which lost 0 bases and 7 bases, there was a span of 14 bases. The CDR3 contains 15 residues. The germline gives CDR1 SGHRS, CDR2 YFSETQ. CDR3 sequence (DNA): TGCGCCAGCAGCTTGGCCCCAGGGGATGGGCAGCCCCAGCATTTT. It is translated as CASSLAPGDGQPQHF. The full variable domain, with the rest looked up from reference TRBV5-1 and TRBJ1-5, is KAGVTQTPRYLIKTRGQQVTLSCSPISGHRSVSWYQQTPGQGLQFLFEYFSETQRNKGNFPGRFSGRQFSNSRSEMNVSTLELGDSALYLCASSLAPGDGQPQHFGDGTRLSIL.

This clone was seen just once. V gene TRBV29-1 combines with J gene TRBJ2-1; no definite D call. CDR3 length: 14 amino acids. The ends were cut back, 2 bases at V and 7 bases at J, with 15 bases in the middle. CDR1 SQVTM and CDR2 ANQGSEA come from the germline V gene. Written as DNA, the CDR3 is TGCAGCGTTGAACGGAAGTTAGCTTCTAATGAGCAGTTCTTC. Its protein product is CSVERKLASNEQFF.

This chain uses TRBV30 with TRBJ2-7, with D unclear. The CDR3 sequence is 15 residues long. Trimming left V 2 bases short and J 6 bases short, with 20 bases between. Germline V gene lookup returns CDR1 GTSNPN and CDR2 SVGIG (reference sequence). The CDR3 DNA is TGTGCCTGGAGTAACGGTATCTCCTATGATGGCGAGCAGTACTTC. This sequence encodes CAWSNGISYDGEQYF.

The gene calls are TRBV5-1 and TRBJ2-1; TRBD1 aligns across 11 bases. CDR1 is SGHRS, CDR2 YFSETQ, per germline. The CDR3 runs to 16 residues. Losses at the gene ends were 0 bases for V and 3 bases for J; bases not matched to a gene: 2. DNA of the CDR3: TGCGCCAGCAGCTTGGTAGGGACAGGGGGCTACAATGAGCAGTTCTTC. This sequence encodes CASSLVGTGGYNEQFF.